Below are 15 T cell receptor beta chains sequenced from a single sample in a study of blood T cell repertoires in COVID-19. Clones were read by immunoSEQ multiplex PCR, and TCRdb kept only the in-frame ones, dropping some. This sample has some 120,000 clones, with more than 90% found just once. Sequencing was done on a sample of peripheral blood. Receptor source: a man between 60 and 70 years old with COVID-19, enrolled during active disease.

The chain employs TRBV11-3 and TRBJ2-7; 10 bases match TRBD2. With 4 bases clipped from V and 5 bases from J, the junction kept 14 bases outside the gene matches. The CDR3 sequence is 17 residues long. Germline V gives CDR1 SGHNT, CDR2 YENEEA. The CDR3 protein is CASSSPNLAGELDEQYF. The CDR3 coding sequence is TGTGCCAGCAGCTCCCCCAACCTAGCGGGAGAGCTCGACGAGCAGTACTTC.

CDR3 region: CASSQGQPQETQYF. The CDR3 DNA follows: TGTGCCAGCAGCCAGGGACAGCCACAAGAGACCCAGTACTTC. The genes are TRBV16 and TRBJ2-5; 7 nucleotides agree with TRBD1. V was clipped by 3 bases and J by 2 bases; unmatched bases: 3. The CDR3 runs 14 residues. Germline CDR1 reads KGHSY; CDR2 reads FQNENV.

The chain is built from TRBV5-5 and TRBJ2-3; unclear D gene. V lost 0 bases, J lost 4 bases, and 6 bases lay in between. Germline V gene lookup returns CDR1 SGHKS and CDR2 YYEKEE (reference sequence). The CDR3 has 13 residues. Here the CDR3 DNA reads TGTGCCAGCAGCTTGGACAATCCAGATACGCAGTATTTT. Translating gives CASSLDNPDTQYF.

This chain connects TRBV11-1 to TRBJ2-1; TRBD1 matches at 8 bases. There are 15 residues in the CDR3. In germline, CDR1 is SGHAT, CDR2 FQDESV (reference sequence). V dropped 3 bases and J dropped 7; count of bases not matched to a gene: 8. CDR3: CASSFAGGFRNEQFF. The CDR3 DNA is TGTGCCAGCAGCTTTGCAGGGGGCTTTAGGAATGAGCAGTTCTTC.

This clone was seen just once. V gene TRBV28 combines with J gene TRBJ1-1; 7 bases fit TRBD1. V lost 6 bases to trimming and J lost 11 bases; unmatched junction nucleotides: 15. There are 14 residues in the CDR3. CDR1 is MDHEN and CDR2 is SYDVKM in the germline V gene. DNA of the CDR3: TGTGCCAGCAGCCGGGGGACAGCCGTACCGGGCGCTTTCTTT. This codes for CASSRGTAVPGAFF.

The V and J genes are TRBV3-1 (or the pseudogene TRBV3-2) and TRBJ2-5, with unresolved D. V shed 4 bases and J shed 2 bases, with 14 bases lying between them. This CDR3 contains 15 residues. Germline V gene lookup returns CDR1 LGHDT and CDR2 YNNKEL (reference sequence). CDR3 in DNA: TGTGCCAGCAGCCGCATGCCCGGGTCACAAGAGACCCAGTACTTC. Encoded protein: CASSRMPGSQETQYF.

This chain joins TRBV19 and TRBJ1-2, with TRBD1 matching 8 bases. There are 16 residues in the CDR3. Unmatched junction bases numbered 13, after V lost 10 bases and J lost 0 bases. Germline lookup yields CDR1 LNHDA and CDR2 SQIVND (reference sequence). CDR3 loop: CATALTGQGPNYGYTF. CDR3 in DNA: TGTGCCACCGCCCTTACCGGACAGGGTCCTAACTATGGCTACACCTTC.

The gene calls are TRBV24-1 and TRBJ2-1; 7 bases agree with TRBD2. The length of the CDR3 is 13 residues. V lost 11 bases to trimming and J lost 5 bases; unmatched junction nucleotides: 8. CDR1 and CDR2 (germline): KGHDR, SFDVKD. CDR3: CAISGGGDNEQFF. The CDR3 coding sequence is TGTGCCATATCGGGAGGAGGAGACAATGAGCAGTTCTTC.

This sequence joins TRBV11-2 and TRBJ2-4; maybe TRBD2 (6 bases). Per germline, CDR1 SGHAT and CDR2 FQNNGV. The CDR3 has 14 amino acids. V lost 4 bases to trimming and J lost 0 bases, with 7 bases between them. The CDR3 coding sequence is TGTGCCAGCAGCTCGGGGGAAGCCAAAAACATTCAGTACTTC. This sequence encodes CASSSGEAKNIQYF.

This chain connects TRBV30 to TRBJ2-2; 11 bases agree with TRBD2. The germline gives CDR1 GTSNPN, CDR2 SVGIG (reference sequence). The CDR3 covers 12 residues. With V trimmed by 7 bases and J by 7 bases, 2 bases remained unmatched. CDR3 protein: CALAGGIGELFF. The CDR3 DNA reads as TGTGCCTTAGCGGGAGGGATCGGGGAGCTGTTTTTT.

The V and J genes are TRBV7-6 and TRBJ1-4; no reliable D call. V gave up 5 bases and J gave up 4 bases, with 8 bases separating them. This CDR3 contains 13 residues. Germline CDR1 is SGHVS and CDR2 is FNYEAQ. For the CDR3, the DNA is TGTGCCAGCAGCAGTCCGAGTAATGAAAAACTGTTTTTT. The encoded protein is CASSSPSNEKLFF.

The chain joins TRBV5-4 to TRBJ2-5, with 7 bases identical to TRBD2. The J segment lost 7 bases and the V segment lost 2 bases, leaving 8 bases of the junction unmatched. CDR3 length equals 14 residues. Per germline, CDR1 SGHNT and CDR2 YYREEE (reference sequence). The CDR3 sequence is CASSFSGTRGTQYF. In DNA, the CDR3 is TGTGCCAGCAGCTTCAGCGGGACGCGAGGGACCCAGTACTTC.

V gene TRBV28 combines with J gene TRBJ1-2; D uncertain. The CDR3 is made up of 16 amino acids. Germline loops: CDR1 MDHEN, CDR2 SYDVKM. Trimming shortened V by 4 bases and J by 5 bases, and 20 bases separated the two germline ends. The CDR3: CASSSRPEGRGYGYTF. CDR3 DNA: TGTGCCAGCAGTTCCCGCCCCGAGGGCCGGGGATATGGCTACACCTTC.

V gene TRBV5-1 combines with J gene TRBJ1-6; no definite D call. V was pared by 0 bases and J by 10 bases, with 8 bases between. This CDR3 spans 13 amino acids. Germline CDR1 is SGHRS and CDR2 is YFSETQ. The CDR3 sequence: CASSLVGESPLHF. The DNA of the CDR3 is TGCGCCAGCAGCTTGGTTGGGGAGTCACCCCTCCACTTT.

The chain carries TRBV18 and TRBJ1-5, with D tentatively TRBD1 (6 bases). Looked up from germline, CDR1 is KGHSH and CDR2 is LQKENI. V was trimmed by 0 bases and J by 5 bases, leaving 11 bases between them. This CDR3 contains 15 residues. CDR3 in amino acids: CASSPPSGGHQPQHF. CDR3 DNA sequence: TGTGCCAGCTCACCACCTTCGGGGGGCCATCAGCCCCAGCATTTT.